Listed below are T cell receptor beta chains from one sample, sequenced in a study of cytomegalovirus exposure and HLA in healthy donors. TCRdb's copy holds only in-frame clones and misses some; the assay was immunoSEQ multiplex PCR. The sample includes about 160,000 clones, roughly two thirds seen only once; the top ten take roughly 3%. Input material: PBMCs. These receptor sequences come from a woman younger than 45 in good health and CMV-seronegative. Both conserved end residues are part of each CDR3. The D gene is left open where the match is weak. Not every row has a clone size; where given, it reads once, few, many or a size class.

>NA|NA|TRBV30|TRBJ1-5
CAWSPWGHQPQHF
TGTGCCTGGAGTCCTTGGGGCCATCAGCCCCAGCATTTT
>NA|NA|TRBV28|TRBJ1-1
CASSLSRFEAFF
TGTGCCAGCAGTTTATCACGGTTTGAAGCTTTCTTT
>NA|TRBD1|TRBV13|TRBJ1-1
CASSLGQGYTEAFF
TGTGCCAGCAGCTTAGGACAGGGGTACACTGAAGCTTTCTTT
>NA|NA|TRBV28|TRBJ2-7
CASNGGFEQYF
TGTGCCAGCAATGGAGGGTTTGAGCAGTACTTC
>NA|NA|TRBV5-6|TRBJ2-1
CASSLLPGSSYNEQFF
TGTGCCAGCAGCTTGCTGCCGGGGTCCTCCTACAATGAGCAGTTCTTC
>NA|NA|TRBV6-5|TRBJ2-7
CASSSSGDEQYF
TGTGCCAGCAGTTCCTCAGGGGACGAGCAGTACTTC
>once|TRBD2|TRBV9|TRBJ2-3
CASSVGRTSGGVDTQYF
TGTGCCAGCAGCGTAGGACGGACTAGCGGGGGGGTCGATACGCAGTATTTT
>few|TRBD1|TRBV5-1|TRBJ1-2
CASSPQTGYEDGYTF
TGCGCCAGCAGTCCCCAGACAGGGTACGAGGATGGCTACACCTTC
>NA|NA|TRBV5-1|TRBJ2-1
CASSGGTQSYNEQFF
TGCGCCAGCAGCGGCGGGACTCAAAGCTACAATGAGCAGTTCTTC
>NA|NA|TRBV28|TRBJ2-5
CASILGETQYF
TGTGCCAGCATTCTGGGCGAGACCCAGTACTTC
>NA|TRBD2|TRBV5-4|TRBJ2-3
CASRKREPGTSGSPDTQYF
TGTGCCAGCAGAAAAAGGGAGCCTGGGACTAGCGGATCGCCAGATACGCAGTATTTT
>few|TRBD2|TRBV29-1|TRBJ2-3
CSVSFGVAGGTDTQYF
TGCAGCGTCTCCTTCGGGGTAGCGGGAGGCACAGATACGCAGTATTTT
>NA|NA|TRBV15|TRBJ2-7
CATSTATSYEQYF
TGTGCCACCAGCACCGCTACCTCCTACGAGCAGTACTTC
>NA|NA|TRBV19|TRBJ1-1
CATHTWGTGEAFF
TGTGCCACCCACACCTGGGGCACAGGGGAAGCTTTCTTT
>NA|TRBD1|TRBV5-1|TRBJ1-1
CASSTQGIEAFF
TGCGCCAGCAGCACACAGGGGATTGAAGCTTTCTTT
>NA|TRBD1|TRBV28|TRBJ2-2
CASTLGGQGNTGELFF
TGTGCCAGCACCCTGGGGGGACAGGGCAACACCGGGGAGCTGTTTTTT